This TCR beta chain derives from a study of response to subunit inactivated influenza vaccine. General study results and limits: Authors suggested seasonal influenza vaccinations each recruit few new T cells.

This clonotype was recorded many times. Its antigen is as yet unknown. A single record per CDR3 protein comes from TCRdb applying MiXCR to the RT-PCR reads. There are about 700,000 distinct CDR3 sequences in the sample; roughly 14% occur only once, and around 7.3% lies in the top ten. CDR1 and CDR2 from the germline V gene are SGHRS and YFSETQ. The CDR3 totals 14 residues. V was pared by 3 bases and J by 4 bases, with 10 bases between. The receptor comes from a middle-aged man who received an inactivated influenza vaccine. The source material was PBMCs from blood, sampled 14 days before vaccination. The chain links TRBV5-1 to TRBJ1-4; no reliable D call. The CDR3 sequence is CASSSGVLNEKLFF. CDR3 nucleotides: TGCGCCAGCAGCTCGGGTGTCCTTAATGAAAAACTGTTTTTT.